The T cell receptor beta chain described here comes from a study of blood T cell repertoires in COVID-19. Overall study: The samples span acute and convalescent COVID-19 from the United States, Italy and Spain. Sample material is recorded as cDNA or gDNA derived from T cells, B-cell-depleted T cells, or PBMCs.

The Seattle patients, enrolled during active infection, were followed longitudinally. This CDR3 is built from 17 residues. V was pared by 6 bases and J by 4 bases, with 24 bases between. Looked up from germline, CDR1 is MNHEY and CDR2 is SMNVEV (reference sequence). Source study methods: Quantification of nucleated cells was approximated via reference gene primer amplification. Generated by immunoSEQ multiplex PCR, the TCRdb table keeps only in-frame clones and is missing some. V, J and clone size were drawn from that table, and D and trimming were deduced from the DNA. The table shows about 480,000 clones, with 85% to 90% occurring only once.

This sequence joins TRBV27 and TRBJ1-1; D is possibly TRBD1 (5 bases). Specimen: peripheral blood. The source of this sequence is a woman in her 50s with COVID-19, enrolled during active disease. This CDR3 is CASRPRGRSSGGTEAFF. The DNA for the CDR3 is TGTGCCAGCAGACCCCGTGGGCGTTCCTCGGGGGGCACTGAAGCTTTCTTT.